This TCR beta chain was documented in a study of shared clonotypes between healthy human individuals. Germline V CDR1 and CDR2: SGHAT, FQNNGV. Trimming cost V 2 bases and J 5 bases, with 12 bases left between them. This CDR3 has 14 residues. Profiled with immunoSEQ multiplex PCR; TCRdb holds only in-frame clones, not every one. The sample records roughly 2.6 million clones, around 90% being singletons. The chain uses TRBV11-2 and TRBJ1-1; D is uncertain. This TCR was sampled from a man between 18 and 35 years old in good health. Sequencing was done on a sample of naive CD4+ T cells sorted from blood. Subset denoted: CD45RA+ positively selected. In DNA, the CDR3 is TGTGCCAGCAGCTTATGGGCTAGAGGGACTGAAGCTTTCTTT. Encoded protein: CASSLWARGTEAFF.